Listed here are 28 T cell receptor beta chains from one sample, sequenced in a study of CD8+ T cells in alopecia areata. Extracted from the samples, RNA was reverse transcribed into cDNA to serve as the sequencing template. Here immunoSEQ multiplex PCR was the method, and the copy in TCRdb shows in-frame clones only, minus some. The sample lists more than 200,000 clones, 67% seen once, with around 1.2% in the top ten. The material was CD4+ T cells sorted from blood, obtained at week 0. The source of these receptors is a human donor with alopecia areata.

This clone was counted between two and nine times. At the DNA level, this CDR3 is encoded by other sequences in the same sample as well. The chain couples TRBV2 to TRBJ1-1; D might be TRBD1 (6 bases). Trimming took 4 bases from V and 0 from J, leaving 9 bases between them. The CDR3 spans 14 residues. Germline CDR1 is SNHLY and CDR2 is FYNNEI. The CDR3 is CASSGGALNTEAFF. CDR3 bases: TGTGCCAGCAGTGGGGGGGCGCTGAACACTGAAGCTTTCTTT.

V usage is TRBV2 and J usage is TRBJ1-5, with D unresolved. Germline assignment: CDR1 SNHLY and CDR2 FYNNEI. Trimming removed 7 bases at V and 8 bases at J, with 15 bases between. The CDR3 has 13 residues. CDR3 loop: CASTDPPGEPQHF. The CDR3 DNA follows: TGTGCCAGCACTGACCCGCCCGGGGAGCCCCAGCATTTT.

This chain links TRBV9 with TRBJ2-1; 12 bases agree with TRBD2. V dropped 4 bases and J dropped 9; count of bases not matched to a gene: 8. The germline V gene encodes CDR1 SGDLS and CDR2 YYNGEE. The CDR3 consists of 15 residues. CDR3 in DNA: TGTGCCAGCAGCAAAACTAGCGGGGGGTCGCCTGAGCAGTTCTTC. Translated, it gives CASSKTSGGSPEQFF.

J is TRBJ1-4 and V is TRBV30; D gene uncertain. Germline lookup yields CDR1 GTSNPN and CDR2 SVGIG (reference sequence). V was trimmed by 0 bases and J by 3 bases, leaving 11 bases between them. CDR3 length: 15 residues. In DNA form, the CDR3 reads TGTGCCTGGAGTGTAAAGGGCTCGGCTAATGAAAAACTGTTTTTT. Translated: CAWSVKGSANEKLFF.

V and J are TRBV4-1 and TRBJ2-6; no firm D call. The ends were cut back, 6 bases at V and 0 bases at J, with 6 bases in the middle. CDR3 length: 14 amino acids. Germline V CDR1 and CDR2: MGHRA, YSYEKL. The CDR3 spells CASSLYSGANVLTF. CDR3 nucleotides: TGCGCCAGCAGTCTTTACTCTGGGGCCAACGTCCTGACTTTC.

The V call is TRBV5-1, the J call TRBJ1-1; the D is unclear. Trimming stripped 7 bases from V and 8 bases from J, with 18 bases between. This CDR3 spans 13 amino acids. CDR1 is SGHRS, CDR2 YFSETQ, per germline. DNA for the CDR3: TGCGCCAGCGGATACAGTGGGGAAACCGAAGCTTTCTTT. It encodes CASGYSGETEAFF.

V and J are TRBV5-1 and TRBJ2-5; D possibly corresponds to TRBD1 (6 bases). Germline loops: CDR1 SGHRS, CDR2 YFSETQ. This CDR3 has 12 amino acids. Trimming pared 5 bases from V and 4 bases from J, leaving 9 bases between. The CDR3 DNA follows: TGCGCCAGCAGTCAGGGGATAGAGACCCAGTACTTC. Its translation: CASSQGIETQYF. Together with reference TRBV5-1 and TRBJ2-5, the CDR3 gives the full variable domain: KAGVTQTPRYLIKTRGQQVTLSCSPISGHRSVSWYQQTPGQGLQFLFEYFSETQRNKGNFPGRFSGRQFSNSRSEMNVSTLELGDSALYLCASSQGIETQYFGPGTRLLVL.

On this clone: The same CDR3 arises from other DNA sequences in this sample as well. The gene calls are TRBV5-1 and TRBJ2-1; D gene ambiguous. The CDR3 contains 15 residues. The germline gives CDR1 SGHRS, CDR2 YFSETQ. V was shortened by 1 base and J by 0 bases, with 8 bases between the two germline ends. The CDR3, as DNA: TGCGCCAGCAGCTTGAGTGGCTTCTCCTACAATGAGCAGTTCTTC. This gives the protein CASSLSGFSYNEQFF.

The chain is built from TRBV5-1 and TRBJ1-5; D is perhaps TRBD1 (6 bases). V lost 0 bases, J lost 5 bases, and 9 bases lay in between. Germline values: CDR1 SGHRS, CDR2 YFSETQ. The CDR3 has 14 residues. CDR3 amino acids: CASSLGDIDQPQHF. CDR3 in DNA: TGCGCCAGCAGCTTGGGGGACATTGATCAGCCCCAGCATTTT. Combining the CDR3 with reference TRBV5-1 and TRBJ1-5 gives the whole variable domain KAGVTQTPRYLIKTRGQQVTLSCSPISGHRSVSWYQQTPGQGLQFLFEYFSETQRNKGNFPGRFSGRQFSNSRSEMNVSTLELGDSALYLCASSLGDIDQPQHFGDGTRLSIL.

This chain uses TRBV14 with TRBJ2-1; no reliable D call. With 0 bases removed from V and 0 bases from J, the gap between germline ends came to 9 bases. The CDR3 has 16 amino acids. Per the germline V gene, CDR1 is SGHDN and CDR2 is FVKESK. DNA for the CDR3: TGTGCCAGCAGCCAAGACCGCCGGGCCTCCTACAATGAGCAGTTCTTC. Translating gives CASSQDRRASYNEQFF.

This chain connects TRBV9 to TRBJ1-1; D remains ambiguous. The V gene's germline CDR1 is SGDLS and CDR2 YYNGEE. V lost 4 bases and J 5 bases, leaving 12 bases between the germline ends. The CDR3 totals 13 residues. The CDR3 DNA follows: TGTGCCAGCAGCCCTTTTTCGGGGACTGAAGCTTTCTTT. This encodes CASSPFSGTEAFF.

The V gene is TRBV29-1, the J gene TRBJ2-2, with 8 bases fitting TRBD2. Trimming took 4 bases from V and 1 from J; bases not matched to a gene: 2. CDR1 is SQVTM, CDR2 ANQGSEA, per germline. The CDR3 runs 14 residues. DNA for the CDR3: TGCAGCGTTGGTAGCGGGGTGAACACCGGGGAGCTGTTTTTT. This encodes CSVGSGVNTGELFF.

This sequence joins TRBV30 and TRBJ2-1; D call uncertain. V dropped 5 bases and J dropped 10 bases, with 12 bases sitting between them. This CDR3 has 11 amino acids. The germline V gene has CDR1 GTSNPN and CDR2 SVGIG (reference sequence). CDR3 sequence: CAWDSTQEQFF. The DNA of the CDR3 is TGTGCCTGGGACTCGACGCAGGAGCAGTTCTTC.

DNA for the CDR3: TGCGCCAGCAGCACCCTTACAGATACGCAGTATTTT. This encodes CASSTLTDTQYF. V is TRBV5-1 and J is TRBJ2-3, with unresolved D. Germline V CDR1 and CDR2: SGHRS, YFSETQ. There are 12 residues in the CDR3. V dropped 4 bases and J dropped 3 bases, with 6 bases sitting between them.

The chain uses TRBV30 and TRBJ1-5; 9 nucleotides agree with TRBD1. This CDR3 has 15 amino acids. With 3 bases clipped from V and 10 bases from J, the junction kept 13 bases outside the gene matches. CDR1 and CDR2 (germline): GTSNPN, SVGIG (reference sequence). CDR3 sequence reads: CAWSPGRTGADPQHF. The CDR3 nucleotides are TGTGCCTGGAGCCCTGGACGGACAGGGGCGGATCCCCAGCATTTT.

The CDR3 is CASSFGGAGTDTQYF. The CDR3 region has the DNA TGCGCCAGCAGCTTCGGCGGGGCTGGCACAGATACGCAGTATTTT. This chain joins TRBV5-1 and TRBJ2-3; D is possibly TRBD2 (6 bases). This CDR3 is 15 amino acids long. V lost 2 bases and J lost 1, with 11 bases in between. Germline V gene data show CDR1 as SGHRS and CDR2 as YFSETQ.

The rearrangement links TRBV25-1 to TRBJ2-6; D perhaps matches TRBD1 (6 bases). Germline lookup yields CDR1 MGHDK and CDR2 SYGVNS. The CDR3 consists of 16 residues. V lost 5 bases to trimming and J lost 4 bases, with 15 bases between them. CDR3 bases: TGTGCCAGCAGTAAGGGACACCTAATAGGGGCCAACGTCCTGACTTTC. This gives the protein CASSKGHLIGANVLTF.

The chain couples TRBV6-5 to TRBJ1-1; D possibly corresponds to TRBD1 (5 bases). This CDR3 has 12 residues. CDR1 is MNHEY and CDR2 is SVGAGI in the germline V gene. V was pared by 0 bases and J by 10 bases, with 9 bases between. The CDR3 sequence: CASSYSGGRAFF. The CDR3, as DNA: TGTGCCAGCAGTTACTCGGGGGGAAGAGCTTTCTTT.

The chain employs TRBV28 and TRBJ2-7; D possibly corresponds to TRBD2 (7 bases). CDR3 length: 16 residues. Between the trimmed V and J ends, which lost 7 bases and 0 bases, there was a span of 19 bases. Germline V CDR1 and CDR2: MDHEN, SYDVKM. The CDR3 DNA follows: TGTGCCAGCACCCCATATTGGGGGGGGCCCTCCTACGAGCAGTACTTC. Amino acids: CASTPYWGGPSYEQYF.

The genes are TRBV15 and TRBJ2-3; D remains unclear. Germline CDR1 reads LNHNV; CDR2 reads YYDKDF (reference sequence). Trimming took 3 bases from V and 0 from J, leaving 4 bases between them. The length of the CDR3 is 13 residues. The CDR3 spells CATSRDSTDTQYF. The DNA of the CDR3 is TGTGCCACCAGCAGGGACAGCACAGATACGCAGTATTTT.

The V call is TRBV30, the J call TRBJ2-7, with unresolved D. This CDR3 contains 13 residues. Germline CDR1 and CDR2: GTSNPN and SVGIG (reference sequence). Trimming shortened V by 3 bases and J by 1 base, and 10 bases separated the two germline ends. CDR3 sequence (DNA): TGTGCCTGGAGCCAGTTATCTTCCTACGAGCAGTACTTC. This codes for CAWSQLSSYEQYF.

V and J are TRBV2 and TRBJ2-1, with D possibly matching TRBD1 (6 bases). V lost 10 bases and J 3 bases, leaving 7 bases between the germline ends. The length of the CDR3 is 11 residues. Germline CDR1 reads SNHLY; CDR2 reads FYNNEI. CDR3 residues: CAIQGYNEQFF. The DNA of the CDR3 is TGTGCCATACAGGGCTACAATGAGCAGTTCTTC. Supplemented by reference TRBV2 and TRBJ2-1, the full variable domain reads EPEVTQTPSHQVTQMGQEVILRCVPISNHLYFYWYRQILGQKVEFLVSFYNNEISEKSEIFDDQFSVERPDGSNFTLKIRSTKLEDSAMYFCAIQGYNEQFFGPGTRLTVL.

The chain recombines TRBV29-1 with TRBJ2-3; 9 bases are shared with TRBD2. Germline CDR1 and CDR2: SQVTM and ANQGSEA. CDR3 length: 14 amino acids. V trimming: 8 bases; J trimming: 11 bases; junction bases outside the gene matches: 17. The CDR3 sequence: CSSSVAGDLLGQYF. CDR3 sequence (DNA): TGCAGCTCCTCGGTAGCGGGGGACCTGCTGGGGCAGTATTTT.

The chain has TRBV29-1 and TRBJ1-1, with 8 bases lining up with TRBD1. From germline, CDR1 is SQVTM and CDR2 ANQGSEA. J was trimmed by 4 bases and V by 7 bases; bases with no gene match: 5. The CDR3 is made up of 12 amino acids. The CDR3 nucleotides are TGCAGCGAGACAGGGGTGACCACTGAAGCTTTCTTT. Translation gives CSETGVTTEAFF.

The V gene is TRBV15, the J gene TRBJ1-6; D remains unclear. Trimming pared 3 bases from V and 5 bases from J, leaving 8 bases between. Germline-derived CDR1 and CDR2 are LNHNV and YYDKDF (reference sequence). The CDR3 extends over 14 amino acids. The CDR3 spells CATSRDGDNSPLHF. CDR3 in DNA: TGTGCCACCAGCAGGGACGGAGATAATTCACCCCTCCACTTT.

J is TRBJ1-2 and V is TRBV10-3; D call uncertain. V lost 3 bases and J lost 8, with 10 bases in between. The CDR3 is 12 amino acids. The germline gives CDR1 ENHRY, CDR2 SYGVKD. As DNA, the CDR3 is TGTGCCATCAGTGACGAGTGGGGAGGCTACACCTTC. Amino acid sequence: CAISDEWGGYTF.

The V and J genes are TRBV18 and TRBJ2-5; TRBD1 aligns across 9 bases. Germline V lookup: CDR1 KGHSH, CDR2 LQKENI. The CDR3 has 15 residues. Germline trimming cut 3 bases from V and 4 bases from J; bases unmatched to any gene: 6. As DNA, the CDR3 is TGTGCCAGCTCACCGGGACAGGGAATATTAGAGACCCAGTACTTC. Translated, it gives CASSPGQGILETQYF.

The rearrangement joins TRBV13 to TRBJ1-1; D perhaps matches TRBD1 (6 bases). Germline CDR1 and CDR2: PRHDT and FYEKMQ (reference sequence). Trimming stripped 1 base from V and 5 bases from J, with 11 bases between. This CDR3 is 14 amino acids long. The chain's CDR3 is CASSLEQGGTEAFF. The CDR3 nucleotides read TGTGCCAGCAGCTTAGAACAGGGCGGAACTGAAGCTTTCTTT.